The 17 T cell receptor beta chains below were found in one sample sequenced in a study of T cell repertoires in ileal Crohn's disease. Produced via immunoSEQ multiplex PCR; TCRdb's table is partial and in-frame only. The sample has approximately 5,000 clones, around 96% seen once. The source material was ileal tissue. The receptors were sampled from an adult with Crohn's disease.

The chain uses TRBV14 and TRBJ1-3; D is possibly TRBD1 (6 bases). Germline-derived CDR1 and CDR2 are SGHDN and FVKESK. V was trimmed by 2 bases and J by 1 base, leaving 9 bases between them. This CDR3 has 15 residues. The CDR3 coding sequence is TGTGCCAGCAGCCAAATACAGGGATCTGGAAACACCATATATTTT. As protein: CASSQIQGSGNTIYF.

The J gene is TRBJ2-5, the V gene TRBV19; 13 bases fit TRBD2. This CDR3 is 15 amino acids long. Germline V gene sequence: CDR1 LNHDA, CDR2 SQIVND (reference sequence). V lost 4 bases to trimming and J lost 4 bases; unmatched junction nucleotides: 3. The CDR3 protein is CASSKRLAGGETQYF. For the CDR3, the DNA is TGTGCCAGTAGTAAGCGACTAGCGGGGGGAGAGACCCAGTACTTC.

Regarding this clone: At one end the junction does not follow the germline gene, possibly because of a read error. The V gene is TRBV7-3, the J gene TRBJ1-2; the match to TRBD1 covers 9 bases. The CDR3 has 14 amino acids. CDR1 is SGHTA, CDR2 FQGTGA, per germline. The CDR3 protein is CASSPTNTGGVLFF. As DNA, the CDR3 is TGTGCCAGCAGCCCAACAAATACAGGGGGCGTCCTCTTCTTC.

About this clone: At one end the junction does not follow the germline gene, possibly because of a read error. CDR3 amino acids: CASSPLPGDYGYTF. In nucleotides, the CDR3 is TGTGCCAGCTCCCCACTCCCCGGGGACTATGGCTACACCTTC. This chain links TRBV18 with TRBJ1-2, with D unclear. This CDR3 comprises 14 residues. Germline CDR1 and CDR2: KGHSH and LQKENI. The full variable domain, completed using reference TRBV18 and TRBJ1-2, is NAGVMQNPRHLVRRRGQEARLRCSPMKGHSHVYWYRQLPEEGLKFMVYLQKENIIDESGMPKERFSAEFPKEGPSILRIQQVVRGDSAAYFCASSPLPGDYGYTFGSGTRLTVV.

This sequence joins TRBV9 and TRBJ2-7; the match to TRBD2 covers 7 bases. CDR1 is SGDLS and CDR2 is YYNGEE in the germline V gene. V was pared by 4 bases and J by 2 bases, with 9 bases of the junction left unmatched. This CDR3 is 15 amino acids long. Here the CDR3 reads CASSPGRGRTYEQYV. The CDR3 DNA reads as TGTGCCAGCAGCCCCGGGCGGGGGAGGACCTACGAGCAGTACGTC.

V and J are TRBV19 and TRBJ1-1, with D tentatively TRBD1 (5 bases). The CDR3 loop spans 15 amino acids. V lost 8 bases and J lost 6, with 22 bases in between. Per germline, CDR1 LNHDA and CDR2 SQIVND (reference sequence). In nucleotides, the CDR3 is TGTGCCAGTTCAGGGTTAGGACGGTTCCTTCCTGAAGCTTTCTTT. As protein: CASSGLGRFLPEAFF.

J is TRBJ1-2 and V is TRBV7-2; TRBD1 matches 10 bases. Germline CDR1 SGHTA, CDR2 FQGNSA. The V and J ends lost 5 bases and 8 bases, in that order; junction bases with no gene match: 8. This CDR3 contains 14 residues. CDR3 amino acids: CASSPGQGESGYTF. In nucleotides, the CDR3 is TGTGCCAGCAGCCCAGGACAGGGGGAGTCAGGCTACACCTTC.

This clone was counted a single time. The gene calls are TRBV10-3 and TRBJ2-5, with 14 bases aligning to TRBD2. With V trimmed by 6 bases and J by 5 bases, 8 bases remained unmatched. From germline, CDR1 is ENHRY and CDR2 SYGVKD. CDR3 length equals 16 residues. The CDR3: CAISLTSGGAGETQYF. The CDR3, as DNA: TGTGCCATCAGCCTGACTAGCGGGGGGGCCGGGGAGACCCAGTACTTC.

The CDR3 protein is CASSLVHGGAYEQYF. The CDR3 DNA sequence: TGTGCCAGCAGCTTAGTCCACGGGGGGGCCTACGAGCAGTACTTC. The chain employs TRBV7-2 and TRBJ2-7; 8 positions match TRBD2. CDR1 and CDR2 from the germline V gene are SGHTA and FQGNSA. The length of the CDR3 is 15 residues. After removal of 1 base from V and 2 bases from J, the junction contained 4 bases not matched to a gene.

V usage is TRBV6-1 and J usage is TRBJ2-2; 7 bases are shared with TRBD1. CDR3 length: 12 residues. Looked up from germline, CDR1 is MNHNS and CDR2 is SASEGT. The V segment lost 8 bases and the J segment 7 bases; nucleotides outside the gene matches: 4. For the CDR3, the DNA is TGTGCCAGCCACAGGGGTGTCGGGGAGCTGTTTTTT. It is translated as CASHRGVGELFF.

This rearrangement joins TRBV10-1 to TRBJ1-1; D ambiguous. The ends were cut back, 2 bases at V and 1 base at J, with 14 bases in the middle. This CDR3 has 16 amino acids. Germline V lookup: CDR1 WNHNN, CDR2 SYGVQD (reference sequence). Here the CDR3 DNA reads TGCGCCAGCAGTGAGGCTACGGGAGGAGGGAACACTGAAGCTTTCTTT. It specifies CASSEATGGGNTEAFF.

This chain connects TRBV6-5 to TRBJ2-3; possible D gene TRBD1, 6 bases. Deletions cut 6 bases from V and 4 bases from J, with 17 bases between. CDR3 length equals 15 residues. Germline loops: CDR1 MNHEY, CDR2 SVGAGI. The CDR3 coding sequence is TGTGCCAGCAGCCTCGGGACATTAGGCGCAGATACGCAGTATTTT. It codes for CASSLGTLGADTQYF.

The chain combines TRBV7-3 with TRBJ2-2; 9 positions match TRBD1. CDR1 is SGHTA and CDR2 is FQGTGA in the germline V gene. V lost 4 bases, J lost 4 bases, and 7 bases stayed unmatched. The CDR3 has 16 residues. The DNA of the CDR3 is TGTGCCAGCAGCTCCGCCGGACAGGGGACCACCGGGGAGCTGTTTTTT. Its translation: CASSSAGQGTTGELFF.

V usage is TRBV11-1 and J usage is TRBJ1-6; D is possibly TRBD1 (5 bases). The ends were cut back, 4 bases at V and 3 bases at J, with 13 bases in the middle. Germline V gives CDR1 SGHAT, CDR2 FQDESV (reference sequence). There are 16 residues in the CDR3. CDR3 sequence (DNA): TGTGCCAGCAGCTCCATCGGGGGTCTCTATAATTCACCCCTCCACTTT. It encodes CASSSIGGLYNSPLHF.

In DNA form, the CDR3 reads TGTGCCAGCAGCTTGGGAAAAAGACATTGGCCCTACGAGCAGTACTTC. Its translation: CASSLGKRHWPYEQYF. The rearrangement joins TRBV5-6 to TRBJ2-7, with no clear D. V shed 0 bases and J shed 2 bases, with 15 bases lying between them. Germline V gene lookup returns CDR1 SGHDT and CDR2 YYEEEE. This CDR3 region has 16 residues.

This sequence joins TRBV6-6 and TRBJ2-7, with 7 bases lining up with TRBD2. CDR1 and CDR2 from the germline V gene are MNHNY and SVGAGI (reference sequence). The CDR3 spans 12 residues. V was clipped by 8 bases and J by 4 bases; unmatched bases: 5. The CDR3 DNA is TGTGCCAGCTCCCTGGGACTATACGAGCAGTACTTC. Encoded protein: CASSLGLYEQYF.

J is TRBJ2-7 and V is TRBV2, with D unclear. V lost 6 bases and J lost 2, with 17 bases in between. The CDR3 is 15 residues long. The germline CDR1 and CDR2 sequences are SNHLY and FYNNEI. The CDR3 spells CASSTQIFLPYEQYF. DNA for the CDR3: TGTGCCAGCAGCACACAGATTTTTTTACCCTACGAGCAGTACTTC. The entire variable domain, with the rest obtained from reference TRBV2 and TRBJ2-7, is as follows: EPEVTQTPSHQVTQMGQEVILRCVPISNHLYFYWYRQILGQKVEFLVSFYNNEISEKSEIFDDQFSVERPDGSNFTLKIRSTKLEDSAMYFCASSTQIFLPYEQYFGPGTRLTVT.